The rows below give T cell receptor beta chains drawn from one sample of a study of T cell responses to AZD1222 COVID-19 vaccine. Clones were read by immunoSEQ multiplex PCR, and TCRdb kept only the in-frame ones, dropping some. The sample includes about 100,000 clones, 90% seen only once; the top ten take 1% to 1.5%. The sequenced sample was peripheral blood, obtained on day 0 of AZD1222 vaccination. These receptors were collected from an adult in good health. Each CDR3 is given with its conserved first and last residue. Each record gives: V gene, D gene, J gene, clone size, CDR3 DNA, CDR3 protein. A D gene is named only where the DNA matches it firmly. Clone size is stated in some rows and not others, as once, few, many or a class when expanded.

TRBV11-2,-,TRBJ1-1,-,TGTGCCAGCAGGCAGGGACCTGAAGCTTTCTTT,CASRQGPEAFF
TRBV9,-,TRBJ1-1,once,TGTGCCAGCAGCGTAGGTGGGGTCGTGGGCACTGAAGCTTTCTTT,CASSVGGVVGTEAFF
TRBV10-3,-,TRBJ1-1,-,TGTGCCATCAGTGCCGGGACAGAAGCTTTCTTT,CAISAGTEAFF
TRBV4-1,-,TRBJ1-2,-,TGCGCCAGCAGCCTCGAAGGGGGTGGAGGCTACACCTTC,CASSLEGGGGYTF
TRBV12-3/TRBV12-4,TRBD1,TRBJ1-2,-,TGTGCCAGCAGTTTCGGACAGGGCGATGGCTACACCTTC,CASSFGQGDGYTF
TRBV5-1,TRBD1,TRBJ1-1,once,TGCGCCAGCAGCTTAGGGGGCAGGAACACTGAAGCTTTCTTT,CASSLGGRNTEAFF
TRBV28,TRBD1,TRBJ1-2,-,TGTGCCTGCAGGGGGCGGGCGGGCTACACCTTC,CACRGRAGYTF
TRBV28,-,TRBJ1-2,-,TGTGCCAGCAGTAGACCCCCAATCAGCAATGGCTACACCTTC,CASSRPPISNGYTF
TRBV2,-,TRBJ2-3,-,TGTGCCAGCAGTACCATAAGGAGTGATACGCAGTATTTT,CASSTIRSDTQYF
TRBV10-3,-,TRBJ1-3,-,TGTGCCATCAGTGAGGGGGCTGGAAACACCATATATTTT,CAISEGAGNTIYF
TRBV6-6,-,TRBJ1-1,-,TGTGCCAGCAGTTACCCCGGTGAAGCTTTCTTT,CASSYPGEAFF
TRBV21-1,-,TRBJ1-1,-,TGTGCCAGCAGCAAAGGGGCGGCGAACACTGAAGCTTTCTTT,CASSKGAANTEAFF
TRBV19,-,TRBJ1-2,-,TGTGCCAGTAGTACGGGATCTAACTATGGCTACACCTTC,CASSTGSNYGYTF
TRBV7-6,-,TRBJ2-7,-,TGTGCCAGCAGCTTAGATTGGGGCAGATCCTACGAGCAGTACTTC,CASSLDWGRSYEQYF
TRBV28,TRBD2,TRBJ2-1,-,TGTGCCAGCAGTCCCGTCGGCGCGGGGGGGCAAAATGAGCAGTTCTTC,CASSPVGAGGQNEQFF
TRBV12-3/TRBV12-4,-,TRBJ1-1,-,TGTGCCAGCAGTCTGAGAGACACTGAAGCTTTCTTT,CASSLRDTEAFF
TRBV2,TRBD1,TRBJ1-4,few,TGTGCCAGCAGTCAAGTACGACAGGGGACTTTTAATGAAAAACTGTTTTTT,CASSQVRQGTFNEKLFF
TRBV2,TRBD1,TRBJ1-1,-,TGTGCCAGCAGTGGGGATAGGCACAGGGGAGTCACTGAAGCTTTCTTT,CASSGDRHRGVTEAFF
TRBV28,-,TRBJ1-1,-,TGTGCCAGCAGTTTCAATGCTGTGGTTTGGAATGAAGCTTTCTTT,CASSFNAVVWNEAFF
TRBV5-6,-,TRBJ2-5,-,TGTGCCAGCAGCCCGAACAAAGAGACCCAGTACTTC,CASSPNKETQYF
TRBV6-1,-,TRBJ2-3,-,TGTGCCAGCAGTGAATTTTGGGCGGGAGGACAGGGGACATCCGATACGCAGTATTTT,CASSEFWAGGQGTSDTQYF
TRBV11-3,-,TRBJ2-3,-,TGTGCCAGCAGCTCCTACGACGGGGCCTCTTACACAGATACGCAGTATTTT,CASSSYDGASYTDTQYF
TRBV7-9,-,TRBJ2-1,-,TGTGCCAGCAGCTTAGGGGGGTATGAGCAGTTCTTC,CASSLGGYEQFF
TRBV2,-,TRBJ1-1,-,TGTGCCAGCACAGGGACTTATAGGGTAGGGAACACTGAAGCTTTCTTT,CASTGTYRVGNTEAFF
TRBV13,-,TRBJ1-6,-,TGTGCCAGCAGCTTACAGGGCACCTCCTATAATTCACCCCTCCACTTT,CASSLQGTSYNSPLHF
TRBV7-8,TRBD1,TRBJ1-3,few,TGTGCCAGCAGCTTCGCCGCGGGACAGGGAACCATATATTTT,CASSFAAGQGTIYF
TRBV4-2,TRBD2,TRBJ2-5,-,TGTGCCAGCAGCCCCGTAGCGGGCCCATCCGAGACCCAGTACTTC,CASSPVAGPSETQYF
TRBV2,TRBD1,TRBJ1-1,-,TGTGCCAGCATATGGGACAGGGAAAAGGAAGCTTTCTTT,CASIWDREKEAFF
TRBV2,-,TRBJ2-3,-,TGTGCCAGCAGGGCCGATCGGAACACAGATACGCAGTATTTT,CASRADRNTDTQYF
TRBV6-2/TRBV6-3,-,TRBJ2-7,once,TGTGCCAGCAGTTACGGGGCGGCAGCCACCTACGAGCAGTACTTC,CASSYGAAATYEQYF
TRBV9,TRBD1,TRBJ1-3,-,TGTGCCAGCAGCGTAGCCGGACAGGGGGCAGGGGACACCATATATTTT,CASSVAGQGAGDTIYF
TRBV4-2,TRBD1,TRBJ1-6,once,TGTGCCAGCAGCCTCCTGAGGGACAGCGATTCACCCCTCCACTTT,CASSLLRDSDSPLHF
TRBV28,-,TRBJ1-2,-,TGTGCCAGCAGTCTGGACAGTATCTATGGCTACACCTTC,CASSLDSIYGYTF
TRBV3-1/TRBV3-2,-,TRBJ1-1,-,TGTGCCAGCAGCCAAGATCTTGACGCTTTCTTT,CASSQDLDAFF
TRBV15,-,TRBJ1-4,-,TGTGCCACCAGCAGAACTGCTTCAGGACAAGTTGAAAAACTGTTTTTT,CATSRTASGQVEKLFF
TRBV5-1,-,TRBJ2-3,-,TGCGCCAGCAGCTTGGTTGAGCGCACAGATACGCAGTATTTT,CASSLVERTDTQYF
TRBV6-5,TRBD1,TRBJ1-2,-,TGTGCCAGCAGCCCAGGGGGCGTCTATGGCTACACCTTC,CASSPGGVYGYTF
TRBV10-3,-,TRBJ2-7,-,TGTGCCATCTCGGATGTGGGCTACGAGCAGTACTTC,CAISDVGYEQYF
TRBV29-1,TRBD1,TRBJ1-2,-,TGCAGCGCGTACCTCTCCGGGACAGGGTATGGCTACACCTTC,CSAYLSGTGYGYTF
TRBV12-3/TRBV12-4,-,TRBJ1-6,-,TGTGCCAGCAGGTCGGAGTATAATTCACCCCTCCACTTT,CASRSEYNSPLHF
TRBV9,-,TRBJ1-3,-,TGTGCCAGCAGCGTAGGAATTGGAAACACCATATATTTT,CASSVGIGNTIYF
TRBV5-1,TRBD2,TRBJ2-5,-,TGCGCCAGCAGTTCTGGAGCGGGGGGATCGTACCAAGAGACCCAGTACTTC,CASSSGAGGSYQETQYF
TRBV2,-,TRBJ1-6,-,TGTGCCAGCAGTGGCTTTCAGGGCCATTCACCCCTCCACTTT,CASSGFQGHSPLHF
TRBV2,-,TRBJ1-4,-,TGTGCCAGCATTTCGGACGGTGAAAAACTGTTTTTT,CASISDGEKLFF
TRBV19,-,TRBJ1-1,-,TGTGCCAGTAGTATATTTCCGGGCGTCGTCGCTGAAGCTTTCTTT,CASSIFPGVVAEAFF
TRBV9,-,TRBJ1-2,-,TGTGCCAGCAGCGTTGGAGGGGTGGATGGCTACACCTTC,CASSVGGVDGYTF
TRBV5-1,-,TRBJ1-1,-,TGCGCCAGCAGCTTGGATGGGGGTACCACTGAAGCTTTCTTT,CASSLDGGTTEAFF
TRBV12-5,TRBD1,TRBJ1-4,-,TGTGCTAGTGGCCGGACAGGGAATGAAAAACTGTTTTTT,CASGRTGNEKLFF
TRBV5-5,-,TRBJ2-1,-,TGTGCCAGCAGCTTGGCCGGTTTCTTGGATGAGCAGTTCTTC,CASSLAGFLDEQFF
TRBV9,-,TRBJ1-5,-,TGTGCCAGCAGCGTACAGGGAGGTCAGCCCCAGCATTTT,CASSVQGGQPQHF
TRBV9,TRBD1,TRBJ1-1,-,TGTGCCAGCAAGGCCCGGGACAGAGGGGTAGCTTTCTTT,CASKARDRGVAFF
TRBV10-3,-,TRBJ1-2,-,TGTGCCACCAACCCCGGGACGGCCCACTATGGCTACACCTTC,CATNPGTAHYGYTF